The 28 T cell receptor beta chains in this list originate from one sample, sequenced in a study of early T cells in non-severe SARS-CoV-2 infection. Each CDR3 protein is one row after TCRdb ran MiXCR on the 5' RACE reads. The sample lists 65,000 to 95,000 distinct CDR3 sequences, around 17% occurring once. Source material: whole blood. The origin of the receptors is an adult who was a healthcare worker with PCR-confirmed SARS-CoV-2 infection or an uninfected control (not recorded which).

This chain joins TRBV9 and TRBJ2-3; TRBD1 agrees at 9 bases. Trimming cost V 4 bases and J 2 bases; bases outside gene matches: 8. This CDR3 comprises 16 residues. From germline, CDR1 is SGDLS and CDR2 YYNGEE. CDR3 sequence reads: CASSPRTGDVTDTQYF. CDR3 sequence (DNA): TGTGCCAGCAGCCCACGGACAGGGGATGTCACAGATACGCAGTATTTT. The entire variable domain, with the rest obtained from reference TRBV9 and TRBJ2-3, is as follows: DSGVTQTPKHLITATGQRVTLRCSPRSGDLSVYWYQQSLDQGLQFLIQYYNGEERAKGNILERFSAQQFPDLHSELNLSSLELGDSALYFCASSPRTGDVTDTQYFGPGTRLTVL.

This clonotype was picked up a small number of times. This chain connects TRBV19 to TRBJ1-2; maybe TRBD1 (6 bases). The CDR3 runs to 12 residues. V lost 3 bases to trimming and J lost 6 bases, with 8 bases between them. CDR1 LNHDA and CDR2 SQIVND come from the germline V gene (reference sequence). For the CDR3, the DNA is TGTGCCAGTAGTATCAGGGGCGATGGCTACACCTTC. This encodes CASSIRGDGYTF.

The CDR3 coding sequence is TGTGCCAGCAGCGCCGCGTCAGGGGCAACGAACACCGGGGAGCTGTTTTTT. Encoded protein: CASSAASGATNTGELFF. The rearrangement links TRBV9 to TRBJ2-2, with a weak D call TRBD1 (6 bases). Germline loops: CDR1 SGDLS, CDR2 YYNGEE. Trimming removed 3 bases at V and 0 bases at J, with 15 bases between. The CDR3 length is 17 residues. Full variable domain (missing parts from reference TRBV9 and TRBJ2-2): DSGVTQTPKHLITATGQRVTLRCSPRSGDLSVYWYQQSLDQGLQFLIQYYNGEERAKGNILERFSAQQFPDLHSELNLSSLELGDSALYFCASSAASGATNTGELFFGEGSRLTVL.

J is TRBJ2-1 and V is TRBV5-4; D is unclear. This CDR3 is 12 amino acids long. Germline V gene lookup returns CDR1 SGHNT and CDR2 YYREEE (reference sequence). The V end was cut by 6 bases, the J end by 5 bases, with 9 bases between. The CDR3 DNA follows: TGTGCCAGCAACCCGGCAAACAATGAGCAGTTCTTC. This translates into CASNPANNEQFF.

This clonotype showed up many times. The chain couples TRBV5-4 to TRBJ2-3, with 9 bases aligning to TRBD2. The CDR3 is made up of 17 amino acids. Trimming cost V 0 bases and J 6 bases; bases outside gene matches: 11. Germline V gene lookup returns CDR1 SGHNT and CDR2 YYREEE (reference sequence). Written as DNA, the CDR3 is TGTGCCAGCAGCTTGGAACTAGCGGGTCCCCGTGGGGATACGCAGTATTTT. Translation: CASSLELAGPRGDTQYF.

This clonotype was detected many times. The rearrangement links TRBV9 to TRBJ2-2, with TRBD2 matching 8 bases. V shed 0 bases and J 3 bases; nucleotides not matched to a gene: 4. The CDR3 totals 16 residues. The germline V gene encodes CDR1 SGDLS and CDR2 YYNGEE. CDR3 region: CASSVETSVYTGELFF. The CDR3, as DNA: TGTGCCAGCAGCGTAGAGACTAGCGTTTACACCGGGGAGCTGTTTTTT.

CDR3: CASSFPRDRDGYTF. The CDR3 DNA sequence: TGTGCCAGCAGTTTCCCGAGGGACAGGGATGGCTACACCTTC. V gene TRBV28 combines with J gene TRBJ1-2; 9 nucleotides match TRBD1. The CDR3 is 14 amino acids. V gave up 3 bases and J gave up 6 bases; unmatched junction bases: 5. Germline V CDR1 and CDR2: MDHEN, SYDVKM.

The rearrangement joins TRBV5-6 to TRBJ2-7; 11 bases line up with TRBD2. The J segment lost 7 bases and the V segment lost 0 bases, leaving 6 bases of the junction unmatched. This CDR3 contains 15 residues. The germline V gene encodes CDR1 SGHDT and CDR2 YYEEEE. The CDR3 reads CASSLGAGLAGEQYF. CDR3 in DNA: TGTGCCAGCAGCTTGGGGGCAGGACTAGCGGGTGAGCAGTACTTC.

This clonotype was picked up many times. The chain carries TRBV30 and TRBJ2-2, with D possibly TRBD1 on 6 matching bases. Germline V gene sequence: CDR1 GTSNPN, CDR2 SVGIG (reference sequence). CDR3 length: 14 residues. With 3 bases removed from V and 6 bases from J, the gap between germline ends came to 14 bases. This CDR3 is CAWRLQGFPGELFF. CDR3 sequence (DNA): TGTGCCTGGAGGCTACAGGGTTTTCCCGGGGAGCTGTTTTTT. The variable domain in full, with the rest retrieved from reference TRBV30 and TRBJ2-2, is SQTIHQWPATLVQPVGSPLSLECTVEGTSNPNLYWYRQAAGRGLQLLFYSVGIGQISSEVPQNLSASRPQDRQFILSSKKLLLSDSGFYLCAWRLQGFPGELFFGEGSRLTVL.

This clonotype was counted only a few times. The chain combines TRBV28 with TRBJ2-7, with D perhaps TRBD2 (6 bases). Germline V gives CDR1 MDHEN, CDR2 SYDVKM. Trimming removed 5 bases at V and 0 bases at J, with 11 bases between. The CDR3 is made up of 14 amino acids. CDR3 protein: CASSEAGPSYEQYF. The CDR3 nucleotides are TGTGCCAGCAGTGAAGCGGGCCCCTCCTACGAGCAGTACTTC.

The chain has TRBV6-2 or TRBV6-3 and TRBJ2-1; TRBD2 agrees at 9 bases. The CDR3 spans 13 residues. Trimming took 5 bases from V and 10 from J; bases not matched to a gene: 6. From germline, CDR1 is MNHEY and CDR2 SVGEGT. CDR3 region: CASSQLAGIEQFF. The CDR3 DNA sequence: TGTGCCAGCAGTCAGCTAGCGGGAATCGAGCAGTTCTTC.

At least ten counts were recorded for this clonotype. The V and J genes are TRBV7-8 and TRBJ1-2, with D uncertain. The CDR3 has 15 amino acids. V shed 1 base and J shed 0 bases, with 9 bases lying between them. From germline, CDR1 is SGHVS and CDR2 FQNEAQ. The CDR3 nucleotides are TGTGCCAGCAGCTTAGGTCGGGTACCTAACTATGGCTACACCTTC. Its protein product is CASSLGRVPNYGYTF.

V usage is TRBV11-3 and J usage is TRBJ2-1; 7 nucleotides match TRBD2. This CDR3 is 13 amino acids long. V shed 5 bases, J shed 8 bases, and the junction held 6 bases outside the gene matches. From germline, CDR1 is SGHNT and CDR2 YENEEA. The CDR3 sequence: CASSRDGGYEQFF. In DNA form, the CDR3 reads TGTGCCAGCAGCCGGGACGGGGGGTATGAGCAGTTCTTC. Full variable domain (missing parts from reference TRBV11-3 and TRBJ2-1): EAGVVQSPRYKIIEKKQPVAFWCNPISGHNTLYWYLQNLGQGPELLIRYENEEAVDDSQLPKDRFSAERLKGVDSTLKIQPAELGDSAVYLCASSRDGGYEQFFGPGTRLTVL.

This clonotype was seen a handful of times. Written as DNA, the CDR3 is TGTGCCAGCAGTTTAAGACAACCCGGAGACTATGGCTACACCTTC. Translation: CASSLRQPGDYGYTF. The gene calls are TRBV12-3 or TRBV12-4 and TRBJ1-2; D gene ambiguous. The V and J ends lost 2 bases and 3 bases respectively, with 13 bases between them. The CDR3 runs to 15 residues.

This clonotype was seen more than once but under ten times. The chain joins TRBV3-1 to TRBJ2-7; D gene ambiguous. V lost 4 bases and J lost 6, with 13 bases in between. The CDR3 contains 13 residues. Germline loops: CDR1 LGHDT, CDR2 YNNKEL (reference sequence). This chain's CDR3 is CASSPPGPFEQYF. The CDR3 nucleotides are TGTGCCAGCAGCCCGCCAGGACCATTCGAGCAGTACTTC.

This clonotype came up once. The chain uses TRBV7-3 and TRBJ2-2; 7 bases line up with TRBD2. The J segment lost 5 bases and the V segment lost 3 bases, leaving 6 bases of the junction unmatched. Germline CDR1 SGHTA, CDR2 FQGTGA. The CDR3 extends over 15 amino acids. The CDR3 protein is CASSFAGVETGELFF. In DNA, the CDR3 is TGTGCCAGCAGCTTTGCGGGAGTAGAGACCGGGGAGCTGTTTTTT.

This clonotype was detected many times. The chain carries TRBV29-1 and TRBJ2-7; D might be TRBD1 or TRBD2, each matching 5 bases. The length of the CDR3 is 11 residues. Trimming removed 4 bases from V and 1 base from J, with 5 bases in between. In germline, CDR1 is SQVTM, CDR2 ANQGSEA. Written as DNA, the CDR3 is TGCAGCGTTGGGGGGTCCTACGAGCAGTACTTC. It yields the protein CSVGGSYEQYF.

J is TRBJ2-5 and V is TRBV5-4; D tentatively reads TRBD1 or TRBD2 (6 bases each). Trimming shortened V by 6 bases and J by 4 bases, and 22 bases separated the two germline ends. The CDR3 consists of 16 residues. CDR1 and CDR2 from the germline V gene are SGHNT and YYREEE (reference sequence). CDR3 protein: CASTPGGYTGLETQYF. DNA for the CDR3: TGTGCCAGCACCCCCGGGGGCTACACGGGATTAGAGACCCAGTACTTC.

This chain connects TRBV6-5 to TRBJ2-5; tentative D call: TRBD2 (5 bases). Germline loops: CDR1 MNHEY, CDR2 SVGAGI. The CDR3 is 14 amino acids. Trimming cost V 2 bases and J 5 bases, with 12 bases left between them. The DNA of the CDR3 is TGTGCCAGCAGTTACGGGCACGGGGTCGAGACCCAGTACTTC. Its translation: CASSYGHGVETQYF.

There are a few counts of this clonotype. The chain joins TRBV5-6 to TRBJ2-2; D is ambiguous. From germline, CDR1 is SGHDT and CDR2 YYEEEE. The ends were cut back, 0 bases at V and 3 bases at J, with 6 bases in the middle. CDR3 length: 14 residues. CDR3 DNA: TGTGCCAGCAGCTTGGAGCCTTACACCGGGGAGCTGTTTTTT. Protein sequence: CASSLEPYTGELFF.

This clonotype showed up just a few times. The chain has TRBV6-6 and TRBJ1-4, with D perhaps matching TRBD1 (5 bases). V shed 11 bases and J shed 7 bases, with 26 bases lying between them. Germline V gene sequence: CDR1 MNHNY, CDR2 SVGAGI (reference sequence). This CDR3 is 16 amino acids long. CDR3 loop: CASEEGSGFGREKLFF. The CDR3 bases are TGTGCCTCCGAGGAGGGTTCAGGGTTCGGGCGTGAAAAACTGTTTTTT.

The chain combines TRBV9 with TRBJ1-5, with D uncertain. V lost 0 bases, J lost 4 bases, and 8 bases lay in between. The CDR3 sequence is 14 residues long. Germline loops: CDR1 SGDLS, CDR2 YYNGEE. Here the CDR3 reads CASSVGSGNQPQHF. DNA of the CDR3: TGTGCCAGCAGCGTAGGCTCTGGGAATCAGCCCCAGCATTTT.

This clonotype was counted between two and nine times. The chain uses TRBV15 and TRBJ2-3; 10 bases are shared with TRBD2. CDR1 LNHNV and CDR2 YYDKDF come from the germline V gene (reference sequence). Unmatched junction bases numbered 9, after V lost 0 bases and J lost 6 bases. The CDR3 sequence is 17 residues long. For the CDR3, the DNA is TGTGCCACCAGCAGAGATAGAATGGCTAGCGGGAGCGATACGCAGTATTTT. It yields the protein CATSRDRMASGSDTQYF.

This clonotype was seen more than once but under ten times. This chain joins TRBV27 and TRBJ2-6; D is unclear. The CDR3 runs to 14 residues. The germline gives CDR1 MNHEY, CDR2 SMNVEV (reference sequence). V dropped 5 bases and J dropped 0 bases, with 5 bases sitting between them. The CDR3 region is CASSARSGANVLTF. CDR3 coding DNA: TGTGCCAGCAGTGCACGCTCTGGGGCCAACGTCCTGACTTTC. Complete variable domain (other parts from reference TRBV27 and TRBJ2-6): EAQVTQNPRYLITVTGKKLTVTCSQNMNHEYMSWYRQDPGLGLRQIYYSMNVEVTDKGDVPEGYKVSRKEKRNFPLILESPSPNQTSLYFCASSARSGANVLTFGAGSRLTVL.

DNA of the CDR3: TGCGCCAGCAGCTTTCCCCCCGGACGGGCGGGAGATACGCAGTATTTT. Protein product: CASSFPPGRAGDTQYF. The rearrangement joins TRBV5-1 to TRBJ2-3; weak D call: TRBD2 (5 bases). Germline CDR1 and CDR2: SGHRS and YFSETQ. V lost 2 bases to trimming and J lost 5 bases, with 18 bases between them. This CDR3 has 16 amino acids. The complete variable domain, with remaining parts taken from reference TRBV5-1 and TRBJ2-3, reads KAGVTQTPRYLIKTRGQQVTLSCSPISGHRSVSWYQQTPGQGLQFLFEYFSETQRNKGNFPGRFSGRQFSNSRSEMNVSTLELGDSALYLCASSFPPGRAGDTQYFGPGTRLTVL.

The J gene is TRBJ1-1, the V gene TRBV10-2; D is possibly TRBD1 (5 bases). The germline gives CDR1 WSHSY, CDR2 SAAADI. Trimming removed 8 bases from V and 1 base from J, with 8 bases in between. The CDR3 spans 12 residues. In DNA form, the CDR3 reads TGCGCCAGCCATGGGGGGAACACTGAAGCTTTCTTT. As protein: CASHGGNTEAFF.

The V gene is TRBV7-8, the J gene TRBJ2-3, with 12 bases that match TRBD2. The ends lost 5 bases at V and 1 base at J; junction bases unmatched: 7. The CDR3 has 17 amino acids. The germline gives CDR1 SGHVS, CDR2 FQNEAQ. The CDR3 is CASSTQRLAGGTDTQYF. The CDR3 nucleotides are TGTGCCAGCAGCACGCAGAGACTAGCGGGGGGCACAGATACGCAGTATTTT.

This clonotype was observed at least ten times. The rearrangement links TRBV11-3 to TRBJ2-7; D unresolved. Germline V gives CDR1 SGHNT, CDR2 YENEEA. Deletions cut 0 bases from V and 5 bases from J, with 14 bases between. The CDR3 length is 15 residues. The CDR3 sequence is CASSLDFGVVNEQYF. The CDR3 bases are TGTGCCAGCAGCTTAGATTTTGGGGTTGTGAACGAGCAGTACTTC.